This T cell receptor beta chain was profiled in a study of OX40 agonist ivuxolimab in advanced cancers. The table came from immunoSEQ multiplex PCR; TCRdb's copy has only in-frame clones and leaves some out. Among tens of thousands of clones listed, 65% to 90% were seen once. As to this clone: Its antigen is still unknown.

General study points: There were also nonresponders showing low normalized T-cell clonal expansion. CD4+ and CD8+ blood T cells expanded clonally by week 6 at 0.1 to 3.0 mg/kg.

The source material was CD4+ or CD8+ T cells sorted from blood, sampled in a trial of the OX40 agonist ivuxolimab. This TCR was recovered from an adult with an advanced solid tumor such as melanoma, head and neck, liver or kidney cancer.

CDR3 protein: CASSSWTDLNTEAFF. DNA for the CDR3: TGTGCCAGCAGCTCCTGGACCGACCTGAACACTGAAGCTTTCTTT. The rearrangement joins TRBV7-9 to TRBJ1-1; unclear D gene. V lost 4 bases and J lost 0, with 12 bases in between. Per the germline V gene, CDR1 is SEHNR and CDR2 is FQNEAQ (reference sequence). CDR3 length: 15 amino acids.